Below are 7 T cell receptor beta chains sequenced from a single sample in a study of blood T cell repertoires in COVID-19. This table comes from immunoSEQ multiplex PCR, and its TCRdb copy is limited to in-frame clones, with some not included. The data show some 57,000 clones, about 82% seen once. The specimen sequenced was peripheral blood. Source of these receptors: a woman of 80 years or more with acute or convalescent COVID-19.

This chain connects TRBV5-1 to TRBJ2-7; weak D call: TRBD2 (5 bases). V was pared by 4 bases and J by 1 base, with 15 bases between. The germline CDR1 and CDR2 sequences are SGHRS and YFSETQ. The CDR3 length is 15 residues. The CDR3 DNA sequence: TGCGCCAGCAGCCGGGGTGGTACTACATCCTACGAGCAGTACTTC. Protein product: CASSRGGTTSYEQYF.

The chain is built from TRBV19 and TRBJ2-5; D is possibly TRBD1 (6 bases). The V and J ends lost 1 base and 5 bases respectively, with 14 bases between them. The germline V gene has CDR1 LNHDA and CDR2 SQIVND (reference sequence). The CDR3 is 15 residues long. In nucleotides, the CDR3 is TGTGCCAGTAGTATAGGGAACAGGGAGTACGAGACCCAGTACTTC. Translation gives CASSIGNREYETQYF.

The chain recombines TRBV4-1 with TRBJ2-2, with 8 bases aligning to TRBD2. The germline gives CDR1 MGHRA, CDR2 YSYEKL. Germline trimming cut 2 bases from V and 5 bases from J; bases unmatched to any gene: 10. CDR3 length: 17 amino acids. This CDR3 reads CASSQPGAGRGTGELFF. Written as DNA, the CDR3 is TGCGCCAGCAGCCAACCCGGGGCCGGGAGGGGTACCGGGGAGCTGTTTTTT.

The chain employs TRBV5-6 and TRBJ2-7; maybe TRBD1 (5 bases). Germline CDR1 reads SGHDT; CDR2 reads YYEEEE. This CDR3 has 17 amino acids. The V end lost 4 bases, the J end lost 5 bases, and 25 bases lay between the germline ends. The CDR3 coding sequence is TGTGCCAGCAGCCCCCATGTTAAATGGGTGGGGCAGGACGAGCAGTACTTC. Translation: CASSPHVKWVGQDEQYF.

The chain has TRBV4-1 and TRBJ1-4, with TRBD1 as a possible D gene (6 bases). The CDR3 length is 16 residues. CDR1 MGHRA and CDR2 YSYEKL come from the germline V gene. V dropped 0 bases and J dropped 3 bases, with 11 bases sitting between them. Here the CDR3 DNA reads TGCGCCAGCAGCCAAGATTTAGGGGGGGCTAATGAAAAACTGTTTTTT. As protein: CASSQDLGGANEKLFF.

The CDR3 region has the DNA TGTGCCAGCAGCTACTTTCCGGGGGGTCAGAGCTCCTACGAGCAGTACGTC. Protein sequence: CASSYFPGGQSSYEQYV. This chain uses TRBV7-9 with TRBJ2-7; 7 positions agree with TRBD2. CDR3 length: 17 residues. V shed 4 bases, J shed 0 bases, and the junction held 12 bases outside the gene matches. Germline CDR1 is SEHNR and CDR2 is FQNEAQ (reference sequence).

The chain recombines TRBV29-1 with TRBJ2-5; 12 nucleotides match TRBD2. CDR1 and CDR2 (germline): SQVTM, ANQGSEA. This CDR3 region has 12 residues. V lost 8 bases to trimming and J lost 7 bases; unmatched junction nucleotides: 5. CDR3 nucleotide sequence: TGCAGCTCATGGACTAGCGGGGCGACCCAGTACTTC. Residues: CSSWTSGATQYF.